This entry concerns a single T cell receptor (beta chain). The CDR3 contains 13 residues. Germline loops: CDR1 GTSNPN, CDR2 SVGIG (reference sequence). After removal of 7 bases from V and 8 bases from J, the junction contained 7 bases not matched to a gene. The record originates from a study of CD8 T cells in Susac syndrome. TCR beta sequencing was performed on blood CD8+ and CD4+ T cells. Random hexamers were used to reverse transcribe about 0.5 to 1 ug of RNA. MiXCR was run by TCRdb on the immunoSEQ multiplex PCR reads, yielding one entry per CDR3 protein. The data contain over 100,000 distinct CDR3 sequences, 90% to 95% of them seen just once; the ten biggest clones take up 0.28%.

The rearrangement joins TRBV30 to TRBJ1-4; 10 bases line up with TRBD1. This receptor was obtained from a human donor with Susac syndrome. Sequencing was done on a sample of CD8+ T cells from PBMCs. In DNA form, the CDR3 reads TGTGCCTCCGGGGGACAGGGGAACGAAAAACTGTTTTTT. Protein product: CASGGQGNEKLFF.